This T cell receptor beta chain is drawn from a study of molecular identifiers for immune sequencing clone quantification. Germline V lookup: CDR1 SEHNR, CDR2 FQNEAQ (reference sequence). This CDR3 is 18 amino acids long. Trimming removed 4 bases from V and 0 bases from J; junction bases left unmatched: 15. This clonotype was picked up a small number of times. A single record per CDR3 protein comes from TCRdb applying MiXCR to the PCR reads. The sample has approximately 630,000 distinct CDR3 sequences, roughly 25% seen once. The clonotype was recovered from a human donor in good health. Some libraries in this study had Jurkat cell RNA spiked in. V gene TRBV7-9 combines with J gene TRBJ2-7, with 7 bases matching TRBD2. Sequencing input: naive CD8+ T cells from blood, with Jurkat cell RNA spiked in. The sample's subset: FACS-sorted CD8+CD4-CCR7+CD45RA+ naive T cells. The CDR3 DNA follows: TGTGCCAGCAGCTCCCGATGGGAAAGCGGGATAATCTCCTACGAGCAGTACTTC. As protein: CASSSRWESGIISYEQYF.